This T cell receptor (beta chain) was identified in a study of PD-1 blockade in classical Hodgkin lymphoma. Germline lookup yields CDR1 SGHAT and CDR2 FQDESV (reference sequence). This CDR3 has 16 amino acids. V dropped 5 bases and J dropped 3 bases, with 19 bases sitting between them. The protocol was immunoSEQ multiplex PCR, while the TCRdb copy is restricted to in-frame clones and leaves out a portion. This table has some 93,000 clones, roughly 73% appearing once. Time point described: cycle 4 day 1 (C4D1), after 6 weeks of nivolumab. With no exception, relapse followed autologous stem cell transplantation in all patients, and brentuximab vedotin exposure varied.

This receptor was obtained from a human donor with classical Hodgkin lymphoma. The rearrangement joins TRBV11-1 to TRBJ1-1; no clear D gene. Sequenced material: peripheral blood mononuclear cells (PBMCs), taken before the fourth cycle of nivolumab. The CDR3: CASSPGLGVYYTEAFF. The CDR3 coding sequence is TGTGCCAGCAGCCCAGGCTTAGGTGTATATTACACTGAAGCTTTCTTT.